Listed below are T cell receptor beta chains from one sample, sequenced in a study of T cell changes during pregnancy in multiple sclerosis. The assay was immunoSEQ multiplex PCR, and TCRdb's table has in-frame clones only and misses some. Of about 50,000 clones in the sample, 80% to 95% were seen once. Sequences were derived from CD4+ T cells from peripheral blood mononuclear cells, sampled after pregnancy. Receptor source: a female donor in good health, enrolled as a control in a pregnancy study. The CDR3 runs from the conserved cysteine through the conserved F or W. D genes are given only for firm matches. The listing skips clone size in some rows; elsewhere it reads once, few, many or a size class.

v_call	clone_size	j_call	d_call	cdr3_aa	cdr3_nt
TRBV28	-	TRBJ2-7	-	CASSFSSYEQYF	TGTGCCAGCAGTTTTTCGTCTTACGAGCAGTACTTC
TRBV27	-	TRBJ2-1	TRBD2	CASSLSPGTRQFF	TGTGCCAGCAGTTTATCCCCGGGGACTAGACAGTTCTTC
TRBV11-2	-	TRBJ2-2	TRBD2	CASSPGLAGGGELFF	TGTGCCAGCAGCCCGGGACTAGCAGGGGGCGGGGAGCTGTTTTTT
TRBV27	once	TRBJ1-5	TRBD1	CASSLQGERGQPQHF	TGTGCCAGCAGTTTGCAGGGGGAAAGAGGCCAGCCCCAGCATTTT
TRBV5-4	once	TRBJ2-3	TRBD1	CASSLEGARTDTQYF	TGTGCCAGCAGCTTGGAGGGGGCAAGGACAGATACGCAGTATTTT
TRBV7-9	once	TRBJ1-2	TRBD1	CASSLPYRGFTGYTF	TGTGCCAGCAGCTTACCCTACAGGGGATTCACCGGCTACACCTTC
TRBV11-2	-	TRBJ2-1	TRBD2	CASSLAGLAGGMGQFF	TGTGCCAGCAGCCTAGCGGGACTAGCGGGAGGAATGGGGCAGTTCTTC
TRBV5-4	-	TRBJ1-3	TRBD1	CASSLAGGSGNTIYF	TGTGCCAGCAGCTTGGCAGGGGGCTCTGGAAACACCATATATTTT
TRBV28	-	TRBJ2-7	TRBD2	CASTNGLAGGSQYF	TGTGCCAGCACTAACGGACTAGCGGGAGGATCCCAGTACTTC
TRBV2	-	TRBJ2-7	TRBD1	CASTLTGPSYEQYF	TGTGCCAGCACCCTGACAGGGCCATCCTACGAGCAGTACTTC
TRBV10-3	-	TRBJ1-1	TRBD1	CAISGRTGNTEAFF	TGTGCCATCAGTGGGAGGACAGGGAACACTGAAGCTTTCTTT
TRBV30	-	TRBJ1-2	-	CAWKMEGGYTF	TGTGCCTGGAAAATGGAGGGGGGCTACACCTTC
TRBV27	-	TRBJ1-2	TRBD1	CASTLLGTGAIYGYTF	TGTGCCAGCACCCTACTTGGGACAGGGGCCATATATGGCTACACCTTC
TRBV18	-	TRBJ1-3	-	CARAAQGGNTIYF	TGTGCCAGGGCGGCGCAGGGCGGAAACACCATATATTTT
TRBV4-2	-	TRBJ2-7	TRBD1	CASSQDGGQGTYEQYF	TGTGCCAGCAGCCAAGATGGGGGACAGGGGACCTACGAGCAGTACTTC
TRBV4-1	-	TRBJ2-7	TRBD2	CASSQPRTSGKQYF	TGCGCCAGCAGCCAACCTAGGACTAGCGGGAAGCAGTACTTC
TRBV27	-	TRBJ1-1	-	CASSTLASGFQAFF	TGTGCCAGCAGTACGCTAGCCAGCGGCTTCCAGGCTTTCTTT
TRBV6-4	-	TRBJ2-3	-	CASSDRRGDTQYF	TGTGCCAGCAGTGACCGGAGGGGAGATACGCAGTATTTT
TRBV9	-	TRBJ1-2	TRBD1	CASSPRTGSGYTF	TGTGCCAGCAGCCCCAGGACAGGGAGTGGCTACACCTTC
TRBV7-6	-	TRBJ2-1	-	CASSLAHSGEQFF	TGTGCCAGCAGCTTAGCCCACTCGGGTGAGCAGTTCTTC
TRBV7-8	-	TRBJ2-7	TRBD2	CASSWGAGGVSEQYF	TGTGCCAGCAGCTGGGGAGCTGGGGGGGTGTCCGAGCAGTACTTC
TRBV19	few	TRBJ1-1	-	CASSWQENTEAFF	TGTGCCAGTAGTTGGCAGGAGAACACTGAAGCTTTCTTT
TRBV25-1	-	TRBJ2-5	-	CASSPRGSFQETQYF	TGTGCCAGCAGTCCACGCGGTTCATTCCAAGAGACCCAGTACTTC
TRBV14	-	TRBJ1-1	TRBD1	CASSRGTGETEAFF	TGTGCCAGCAGCCGAGGGACAGGGGAAACTGAAGCTTTCTTT
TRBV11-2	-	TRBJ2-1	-	CASTNQDSTNEQFF	TGTGCCAGCACGAACCAGGACTCCACGAATGAGCAGTTCTTC
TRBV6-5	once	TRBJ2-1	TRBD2	CASSTGLAGGDEQFF	TGTGCCAGCAGTACCGGACTAGCGGGAGGGGATGAGCAGTTCTTC
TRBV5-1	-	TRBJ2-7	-	CASSLGHNEQYF	TGCGCCAGCAGCTTGGGGCATAACGAGCAGTACTTC
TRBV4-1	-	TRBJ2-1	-	CASSQVAGLLEQFF	TGCGCCAGCAGCCAGGTAGCCGGACTACTTGAGCAGTTCTTC
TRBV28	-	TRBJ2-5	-	CASSWGVYQETQYF	TGTGCCAGCAGTTGGGGGGTGTACCAAGAGACCCAGTACTTC
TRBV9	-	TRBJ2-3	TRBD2	CASSEGTSGGSDTQYF	TGTGCCAGCAGCGAGGGGACTAGCGGGGGTTCAGATACGCAGTATTTT
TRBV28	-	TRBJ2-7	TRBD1	CASIRDRGGEQYF	TGTGCCAGCATCCGGGACAGGGGGGGCGAGCAGTACTTC
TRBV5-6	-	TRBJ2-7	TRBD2	CASSLAGGLEQYF	TGTGCCAGCAGCTTAGCGGGAGGATTGGAGCAGTACTTC
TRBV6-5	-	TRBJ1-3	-	CASSWTPSGNTIYF	TGTGCCAGCAGTTGGACACCTTCTGGAAACACCATATATTTT
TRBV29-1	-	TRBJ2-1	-	CSALRDEQFF	TGCAGCGCCCTACGAGATGAGCAGTTCTTC
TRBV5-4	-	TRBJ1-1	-	CASSLGDQTGAFF	TGTGCCAGCAGTCTGGGAGACCAAACCGGAGCTTTCTTT
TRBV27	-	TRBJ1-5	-	CASNSKGHSNQPQHF	TGTGCCAGCAACTCTAAGGGGCATAGCAATCAGCCCCAGCATTTT
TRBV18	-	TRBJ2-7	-	CASSPAGREQYF	TGTGCCAGCTCACCGGCGGGGAGGGAGCAGTACTTC